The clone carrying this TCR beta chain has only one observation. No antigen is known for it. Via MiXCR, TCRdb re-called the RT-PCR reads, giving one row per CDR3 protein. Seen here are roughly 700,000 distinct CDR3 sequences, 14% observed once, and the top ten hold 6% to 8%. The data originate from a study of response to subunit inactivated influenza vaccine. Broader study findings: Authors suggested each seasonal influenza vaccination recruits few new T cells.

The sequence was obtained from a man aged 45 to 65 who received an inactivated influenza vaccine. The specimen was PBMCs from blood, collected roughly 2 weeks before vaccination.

The CDR3 DNA sequence: TGTGCCATCAGTGGAACAACTAGCGGGAGGGTCAATGAGCAGTTCTTC. Translated, it gives CAISGTTSGRVNEQFF. The chain recombines TRBV10-3 with TRBJ2-1, with 13 bases fitting TRBD2. The V segment lost 4 bases and the J segment 6 bases; nucleotides outside the gene matches: 6. In germline, CDR1 is ENHRY, CDR2 SYGVKD. This CDR3 is 16 amino acids long.